The source of this T cell receptor beta chain is a study of blood T cells in healthy people across ages (dated by TCRdb to about 2015). For context, the study as a whole: In model experiments, template switching captured roughly one uniquely barcoded TCR beta cDNA molecule for every two T cells. The study measured age-related changes in TCR beta repertoire diversity using deep sequencing normalized with unique cDNA molecular identifiers. The donors were divided into four age groups: young (average approximately 15 years), middle-aged (roughly 40), aged (about 56) and long-lived (roughly 82). To avoid experimental bias, donors of different ages were distributed randomly across sequencing lanes. The study analyzed two additional independent replicas of 1 million unique cDNA reads from the same blood draw for two donors, one aged 18 to 30 and one aged 80 or older.

About this clonotype: What this receptor recognizes is not known. Qualities for individual bases were not recorded, and no much larger clone is one base off.

Paper-wide results and their limitations: Because the CMV infection status of the donors was unknown, age-related changes in expanded clonotypes may potentially have been confounded. A strong correlation was found between observed TCR beta diversity and the percentage of naive T cells measured by flow cytometry. Total diversity estimates from one million sequenced T cells were considered lower bounds and underestimates. Since profiling was done on bulk unsorted PBMCs, naive and antigen-experienced compartments could not be conclusively compared. Compared with the aged group, the long-lived group had more naive CD4+ T cells, fewer expanded clones and increased TCR diversity, a pattern suggesting age selection. As age increased, observed TCR beta diversity per million T cells dropped in a roughly linear way, and a significant reduction was already evident by age about 40.

The roughly 39 donors, aged about 6 to 100 years, were systemically healthy Caucasian individuals from Russia. Each donor gave ten milliliters of peripheral blood, drawn into EDTA-treated Vacutainer tubes. PBMCs were isolated by Ficoll-Paque density-gradient centrifugation, with at least 6 million obtained per sample. Total RNA, at least 6 micrograms per sample, was extracted from PBMCs with Trizol reagent. For every donor, flow cytometry on a PBMC aliquot measured the percentage of naive CD45RAhigh/CD27high T cells. The germline V and J ends show losses of 6 bases and 6 bases respectively, and no gene match explains 7 bases of the junction. From the cysteine through the phenylalanine, the CDR3 covers 13 amino acids. Here the CDR3 DNA is all that survives: 39 bases in frame from base 1. The germline V gene gives CDR1 as MDHEN and CDR2 as SYDVKM. Preparation of the library involved 5' RACE. Sequencing was performed on an Illumina HiSeq 2500. A second about 7 to 12 cycle PCR used a sample-barcoded 5' primer and a J-beta primer mix. Each TCR beta cDNA molecule received a unique molecular identifier from a template-switch 5' adaptor carrying 12 random nucleotides. Each sample yielded at least 2.5 million CDR3-containing paired-end reads. All of the RNA was converted into first-strand cDNA using the Mint cDNA synthesis kit, with a TRBC-specific oligonucleotide serving as the primer. After uracil-DNA glycosylase treatment, a first 18-cycle PCR used universal primers M1SS and BC2_uni_R on all cDNA. For the original study's pipeline: Each sample was normalized by randomly selecting 1 million high-quality reads, each carrying a distinct molecular identifier. Instead of being binned into consensus sequences, reads that shared molecular identifiers were thrown out. MiTCR, with a Q25 quality threshold and the strictest error-elimination algorithm, was used for CDR3 identification, clonotype clustering and error correction. A nonparametric unseen species model with Euler transformation was used to estimate a lower bound on total TCR beta diversity. The raw public reads went through TCRdb reprocessing: fastp at Q25, MiXCR clone calling, in-frame beta chains kept. Each entry is one CDR3 protein sequence, shown with its most common DNA and genes. The authors' filters were not applied to this entry. This sample comprises about 1.4 million distinct CDR3 sequences, 59% of them detected only once. The biggest ten clones account for over 6.5% of the sample.

This sequence was found in a man aged 18-30 years in good health. The specimen sequenced was blood. The chain is encoded by TRBV28 joined to TRBJ1-2, with 7 central nucleotides matching TRBD1. Read as DNA, the sequence is TGTGCCAGCAGACGACAGGGCGACCATGGCTACACCTTC. Its protein product is CASRRQGDHGYTF.